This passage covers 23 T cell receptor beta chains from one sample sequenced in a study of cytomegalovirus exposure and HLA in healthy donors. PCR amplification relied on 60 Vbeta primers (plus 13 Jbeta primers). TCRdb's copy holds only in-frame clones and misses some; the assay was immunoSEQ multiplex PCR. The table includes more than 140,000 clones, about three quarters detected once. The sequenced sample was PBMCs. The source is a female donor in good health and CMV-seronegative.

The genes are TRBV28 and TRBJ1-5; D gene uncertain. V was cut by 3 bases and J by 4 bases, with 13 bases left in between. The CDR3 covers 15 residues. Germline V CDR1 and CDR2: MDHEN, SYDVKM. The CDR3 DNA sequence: TGTGCCAGCAGTTTCATTAGACTAGGGAATCAGCCCCAGCATTTT. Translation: CASSFIRLGNQPQHF.

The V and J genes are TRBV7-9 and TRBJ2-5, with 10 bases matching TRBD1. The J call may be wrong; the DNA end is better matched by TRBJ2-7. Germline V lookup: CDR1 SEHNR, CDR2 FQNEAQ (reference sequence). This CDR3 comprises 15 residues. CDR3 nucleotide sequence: TGTGCCAGCAGCTTACGGGGACAGGGGTTGTACGAGCAGTACTTC. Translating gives CASSLRGQGLYEQYF.

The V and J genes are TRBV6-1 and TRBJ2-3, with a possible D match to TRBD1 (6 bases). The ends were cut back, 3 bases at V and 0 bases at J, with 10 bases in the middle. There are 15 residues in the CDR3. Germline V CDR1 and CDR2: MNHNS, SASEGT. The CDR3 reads CASSEGDKSTDTQYF. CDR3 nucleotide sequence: TGTGCCAGCAGTGAGGGGGACAAAAGCACAGATACGCAGTATTTT.

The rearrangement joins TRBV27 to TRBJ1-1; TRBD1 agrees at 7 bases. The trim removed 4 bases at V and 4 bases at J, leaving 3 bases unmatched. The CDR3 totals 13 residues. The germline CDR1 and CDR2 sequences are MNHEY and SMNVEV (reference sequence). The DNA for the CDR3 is TGTGCCAGCAGTTCTCGACAGGGCACTGAAGCTTTCTTT. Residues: CASSSRQGTEAFF.

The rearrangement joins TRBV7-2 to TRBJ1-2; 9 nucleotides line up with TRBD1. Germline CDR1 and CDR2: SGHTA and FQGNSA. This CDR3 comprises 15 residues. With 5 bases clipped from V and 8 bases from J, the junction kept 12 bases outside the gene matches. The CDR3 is CASSPRGTGFLGYTF. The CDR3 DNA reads TGTGCCAGCAGCCCCCGAGGGACAGGGTTCTTGGGCTACACCTTC. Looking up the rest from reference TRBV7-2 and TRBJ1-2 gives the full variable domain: GAGVSQSPSNKVTEKGKDVELRCDPISGHTALYWYRQSLGQGLEFLIYFQGNSAPDKSGLPSDRFSAERTGGSVSTLTIQRTQQEDSAVYLCASSPRGTGFLGYTFGSGTRLTVV.

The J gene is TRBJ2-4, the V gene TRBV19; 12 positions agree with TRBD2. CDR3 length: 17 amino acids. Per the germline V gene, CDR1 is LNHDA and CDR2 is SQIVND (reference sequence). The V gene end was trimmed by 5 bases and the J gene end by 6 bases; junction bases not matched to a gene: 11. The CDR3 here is CASSSRLAGAGGNIQYF. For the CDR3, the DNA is TGTGCCAGTAGTTCCCGACTAGCGGGGGCCGGTGGAAACATTCAGTACTTC.

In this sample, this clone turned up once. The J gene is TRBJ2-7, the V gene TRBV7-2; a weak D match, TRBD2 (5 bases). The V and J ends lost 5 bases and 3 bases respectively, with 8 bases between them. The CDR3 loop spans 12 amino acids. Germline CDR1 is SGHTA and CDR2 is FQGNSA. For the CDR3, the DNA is TGTGCCAGCAGCCGAGAGGGCTACGAGCAGTACTTC. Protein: CASSREGYEQYF. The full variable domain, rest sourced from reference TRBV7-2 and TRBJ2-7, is GAGVSQSPSNKVTEKGKDVELRCDPISGHTALYWYRQSLGQGLEFLIYFQGNSAPDKSGLPSDRFSAERTGGSVSTLTIQRTQQEDSAVYLCASSREGYEQYFGPGTRLTVT.

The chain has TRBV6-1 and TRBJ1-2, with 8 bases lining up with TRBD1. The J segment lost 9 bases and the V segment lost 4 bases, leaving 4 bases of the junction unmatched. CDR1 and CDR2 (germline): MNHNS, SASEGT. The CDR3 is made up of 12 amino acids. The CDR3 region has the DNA TGTGCCAGCAGTGGGGACAGGAGCCGCTACACCTTC. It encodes CASSGDRSRYTF.

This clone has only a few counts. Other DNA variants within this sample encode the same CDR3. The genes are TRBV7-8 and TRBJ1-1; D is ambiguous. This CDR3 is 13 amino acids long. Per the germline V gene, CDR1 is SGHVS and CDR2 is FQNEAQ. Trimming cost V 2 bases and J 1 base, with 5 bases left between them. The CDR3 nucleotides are TGTGCCAGCAGCTTATCGCGGAACACTGAAGCTTTCTTT. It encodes CASSLSRNTEAFF.

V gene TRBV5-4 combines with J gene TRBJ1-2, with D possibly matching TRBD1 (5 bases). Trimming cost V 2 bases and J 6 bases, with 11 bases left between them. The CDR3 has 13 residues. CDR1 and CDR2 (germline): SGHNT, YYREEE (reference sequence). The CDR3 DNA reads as TGTGCCAGCAGCTTCGACAGTTCGAATGGCTACACCTTC. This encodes CASSFDSSNGYTF.

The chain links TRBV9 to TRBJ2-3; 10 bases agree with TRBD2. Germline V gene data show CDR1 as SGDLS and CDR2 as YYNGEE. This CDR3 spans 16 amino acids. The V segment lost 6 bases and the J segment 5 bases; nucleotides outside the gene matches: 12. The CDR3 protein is CASTSGSTLTRDTQYF. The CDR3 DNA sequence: TGTGCCAGCACTAGCGGGAGTACTCTAACGAGAGATACGCAGTATTTT.

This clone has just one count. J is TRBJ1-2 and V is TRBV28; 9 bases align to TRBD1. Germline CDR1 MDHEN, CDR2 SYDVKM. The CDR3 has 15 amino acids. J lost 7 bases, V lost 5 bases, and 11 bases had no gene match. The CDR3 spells CASSPITQGAGGYTF. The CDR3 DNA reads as TGTGCCAGCAGTCCCATAACACAGGGGGCCGGTGGCTACACCTTC.

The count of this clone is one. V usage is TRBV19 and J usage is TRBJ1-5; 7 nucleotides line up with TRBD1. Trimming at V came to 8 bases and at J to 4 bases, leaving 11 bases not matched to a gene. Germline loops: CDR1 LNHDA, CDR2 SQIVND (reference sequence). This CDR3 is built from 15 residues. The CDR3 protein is CASDSRQGGNQPQHF. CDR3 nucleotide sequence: TGTGCCAGTGATAGCAGACAGGGTGGGAATCAGCCCCAGCATTTT. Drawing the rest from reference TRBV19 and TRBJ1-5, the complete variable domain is DGGITQSPKYLFRKEGQNVTLSCEQNLNHDAMYWYRQDPGQGLRLIYYSQIVNDFQKGDIAEGYSVSREKKESFPLTVTSAQKNPTAFYLCASDSRQGGNQPQHFGDGTRLSIL.

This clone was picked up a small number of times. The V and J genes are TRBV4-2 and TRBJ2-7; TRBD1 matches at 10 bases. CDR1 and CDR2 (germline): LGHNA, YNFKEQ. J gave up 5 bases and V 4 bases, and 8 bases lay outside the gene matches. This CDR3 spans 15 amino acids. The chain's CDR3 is CASSRTGTGDNEQYF. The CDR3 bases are TGTGCCAGCAGCCGCACCGGGACAGGGGACAACGAGCAGTACTTC.

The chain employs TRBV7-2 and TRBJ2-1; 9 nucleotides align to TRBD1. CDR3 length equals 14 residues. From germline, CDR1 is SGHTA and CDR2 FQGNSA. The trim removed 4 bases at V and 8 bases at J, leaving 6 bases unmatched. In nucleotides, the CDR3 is TGTGCCAGCAGCTCCTACAGGGGGCAGGATGAGCAGTTCTTC. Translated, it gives CASSSYRGQDEQFF.

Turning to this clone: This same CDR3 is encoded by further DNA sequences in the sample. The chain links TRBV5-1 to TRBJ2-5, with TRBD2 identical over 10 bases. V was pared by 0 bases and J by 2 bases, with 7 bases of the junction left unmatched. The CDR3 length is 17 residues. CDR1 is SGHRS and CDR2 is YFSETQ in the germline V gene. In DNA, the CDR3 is TGCGCCAGCAGCTTGGGGCTAGCGGGAGTTGGACAAGAGACCCAGTACTTC. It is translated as CASSLGLAGVGQETQYF.

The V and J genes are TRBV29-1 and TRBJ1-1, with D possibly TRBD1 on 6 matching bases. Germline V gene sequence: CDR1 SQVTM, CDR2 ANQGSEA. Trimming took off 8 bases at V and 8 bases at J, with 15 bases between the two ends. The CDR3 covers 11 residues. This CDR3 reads CSTRQVREAFF. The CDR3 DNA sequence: TGCAGCACCCGACAGGTTCGGGAAGCTTTCTTT.

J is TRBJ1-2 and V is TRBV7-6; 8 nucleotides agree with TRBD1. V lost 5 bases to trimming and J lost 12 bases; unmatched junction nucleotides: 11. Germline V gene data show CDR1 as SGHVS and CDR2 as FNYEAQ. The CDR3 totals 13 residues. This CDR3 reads CASSLGQGGGHTF. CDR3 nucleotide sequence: TGTGCCAGCAGCCTCGGACAGGGTGGCGGCCACACCTTC.

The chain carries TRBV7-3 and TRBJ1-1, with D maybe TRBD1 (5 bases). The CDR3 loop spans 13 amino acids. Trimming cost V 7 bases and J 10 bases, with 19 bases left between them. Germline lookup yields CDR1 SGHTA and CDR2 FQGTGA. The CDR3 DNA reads TGTGCCAGCAACCCGGGCGGCTTAAGGGGAGCTTTCTTT. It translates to CASNPGGLRGAFF.

Here the CDR3 reads CASSFRDREQETQYF. The CDR3 DNA follows: TGTGCCAGCAGTTTCCGGGACAGGGAACAAGAGACCCAGTACTTC. The chain couples TRBV6-1 to TRBJ2-5; 9 bases agree with TRBD1. The V gene's germline CDR1 is MNHNS and CDR2 SASEGT. V lost 5 bases to trimming and J lost 2 bases; unmatched junction nucleotides: 6. The length of the CDR3 is 15 residues.

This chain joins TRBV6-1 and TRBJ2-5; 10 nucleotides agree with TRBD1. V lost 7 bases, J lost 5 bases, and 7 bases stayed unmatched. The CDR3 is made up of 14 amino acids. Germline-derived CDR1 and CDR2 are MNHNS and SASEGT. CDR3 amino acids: CASNRQGAGETQYF. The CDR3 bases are TGTGCCAGCAACCGACAGGGGGCGGGGGAGACCCAGTACTTC.

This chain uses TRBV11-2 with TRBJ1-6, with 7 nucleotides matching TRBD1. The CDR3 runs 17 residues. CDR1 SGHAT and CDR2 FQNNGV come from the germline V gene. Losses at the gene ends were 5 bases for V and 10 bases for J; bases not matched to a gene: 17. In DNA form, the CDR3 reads TGTGCCAGCAGCGTTAGACAGGGAAGGGGCAGATCATCACCCCTCCACTTT. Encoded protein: CASSVRQGRGRSSPLHF.

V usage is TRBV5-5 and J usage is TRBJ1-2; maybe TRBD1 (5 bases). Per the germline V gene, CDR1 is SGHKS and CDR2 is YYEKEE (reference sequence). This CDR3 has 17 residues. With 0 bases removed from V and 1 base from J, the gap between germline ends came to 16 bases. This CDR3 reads CASSLGPTRGFNYGYTF. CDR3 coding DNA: TGTGCCAGCAGCTTGGGGCCTACAAGGGGATTTAACTATGGCTACACCTTC.